This T cell receptor beta chain is drawn from a study of blood T cell repertoires in COVID-19. The study assigned cohorts using participant-reported clinical history. Generated by immunoSEQ multiplex PCR, the TCRdb table keeps only in-frame clones and is missing some. The sample holds roughly 170,000 clones; roughly 84% are singletons and the top ten take less than 20%. Sequences were obtained from PBMCs or T cells enriched from blood (not recorded which). The clonotype originates from a man between 60 and 70 years old who had recovered from COVID-19.

The CDR3 sequence is CASSLETGTDTQYF. CDR3 coding DNA: TGTGCCAGCAGTTTGGAGACAGGCACAGATACGCAGTATTTT. The chain employs TRBV27 and TRBJ2-3, with D perhaps matching TRBD1 (5 bases). The CDR3 covers 14 residues. The germline V and J ends were trimmed by 3 bases and 1 base, with 8 bases remaining between them. CDR1 and CDR2 (germline): MNHEY, SMNVEV (reference sequence).